This entry lists 30 T cell receptor beta chains sequenced from one sample in a study of blood T cell repertoires in COVID-19. Using immunoSEQ multiplex PCR, the repertoire was profiled, and TCRdb retains in-frame clones only, with some absent. The sample records 50,000 to 80,000 clones, approximately 80% being singletons. The sample comprised peripheral blood. The receptors derive from a man aged 60-69 years with COVID-19, enrolled during active disease.

This clone appeared a single time. The genes are TRBV20-1 and TRBJ2-5; D possibly corresponds to TRBD1 (6 bases). Trimming took off 3 bases at V and 1 base at J, with 18 bases between the two ends. The CDR3 covers 16 residues. Germline CDR1 is DFQATT and CDR2 is SNEGSKA (reference sequence). This chain's CDR3 is CSASPVKGHLQETQYF. The CDR3 region has the DNA TGCAGTGCTAGTCCGGTGAAGGGACACCTCCAAGAGACCCAGTACTTC.

This clone appeared a few times. The rearrangement links TRBV19 to TRBJ1-1; possibly TRBD1 for D (6 bases). Trimming stripped 9 bases from V and 7 bases from J, with 15 bases between. Germline CDR1 and CDR2: LNHDA and SQIVND (reference sequence). This CDR3 comprises 12 residues. CDR3 loop: CASSDRIGEAFF. For the CDR3, the DNA is TGTGCCAGCTCAGACAGGATCGGTGAAGCTTTCTTT.

The chain has TRBV5-1 and TRBJ1-1; the match to TRBD1 covers 9 bases. The trim removed 4 bases at V and 5 bases at J, leaving 9 bases unmatched. This CDR3 is built from 15 residues. The germline V gene has CDR1 SGHRS and CDR2 YFSETQ. CDR3 sequence reads: CASSGWTGVETEAFF. For the CDR3, the DNA is TGCGCCAGCAGCGGGTGGACAGGGGTGGAAACTGAAGCTTTCTTT.

The V gene is TRBV28, the J gene TRBJ2-2; D is undetermined. Germline-derived CDR1 and CDR2 are MDHEN and SYDVKM. The CDR3 totals 15 residues. Between the trimmed V and J ends, which lost 0 bases and 5 bases, there was a span of 10 bases. CDR3 nucleotides: TGTGCCAGCAGTTTATGGCGGTTGAGGACCGGGGAGCTGTTTTTT. Its protein is CASSLWRLRTGELFF.

This chain connects TRBV19 to TRBJ2-5, with 9 bases fitting TRBD2. The CDR3 is 13 residues long. With V trimmed by 9 bases and J by 4 bases, 6 bases remained unmatched. Germline assignment: CDR1 LNHDA and CDR2 SQIVND (reference sequence). The CDR3 here is CASHLAGTETQYF. The CDR3 nucleotides are TGTGCCAGCCACCTAGCGGGGACAGAGACCCAGTACTTC.

V and J are TRBV28 and TRBJ2-7; D possibly corresponds to TRBD1 (7 bases). Between the trimmed V and J ends, which lost 3 bases and 9 bases, there was a span of 15 bases. Per the germline V gene, CDR1 is MDHEN and CDR2 is SYDVKM. The CDR3 length is 13 residues. CDR3 residues: CASSFLTGTAQYF. Here the CDR3 DNA reads TGTGCCAGCAGTTTTTTGACAGGGACTGCGCAGTACTTC.

This chain joins TRBV27 and TRBJ2-1; the D is unclear. Germline lookup yields CDR1 MNHEY and CDR2 SMNVEV (reference sequence). The length of the CDR3 is 14 residues. Trimming took 10 bases from V and 4 from J, leaving 17 bases between them. CDR3 sequence reads: CATKLLGEYNEQFF. DNA of the CDR3: TGTGCCACCAAATTACTGGGCGAGTACAATGAGCAGTTCTTC.

The chain employs TRBV18 and TRBJ2-1; TRBD1 matches 9 bases. The CDR3 covers 15 residues. V shed 4 bases, J shed 5 bases, and the junction held 6 bases outside the gene matches. Germline lookup yields CDR1 KGHSH and CDR2 LQKENI. The CDR3 coding sequence is TGTGCCAGCTCACTACGGGACAGGGTCCACAATGAGCAGTTCTTC. It is translated as CASSLRDRVHNEQFF.

The V and J genes are TRBV5-1 and TRBJ2-1; 8 bases agree with TRBD1. The CDR3 is made up of 14 amino acids. V shed 3 bases, J shed 7 bases, and the junction held 6 bases outside the gene matches. Germline loops: CDR1 SGHRS, CDR2 YFSETQ. The CDR3 DNA is TGCGCCAGCAGCTGGGGGCAGGGGGCGAATGAGCAGTTCTTC. It translates to CASSWGQGANEQFF.

V and J are TRBV5-5 and TRBJ2-3; the D gene is possibly TRBD2 (6 bases). The CDR3 length is 13 residues. Per germline, CDR1 SGHKS and CDR2 YYEKEE (reference sequence). V was trimmed by 4 bases and J by 4 bases, leaving 10 bases between them. CDR3 sequence: CASSTRLADTQYF. In DNA form, the CDR3 reads TGTGCCAGCAGCACAAGACTAGCAGATACGCAGTATTTT.

This chain connects TRBV28 to TRBJ1-2, with 8 nucleotides matching TRBD1. Trimming cost V 6 bases and J 0 bases; bases outside gene matches: 9. The CDR3 runs 16 residues. Per the germline V gene, CDR1 is MDHEN and CDR2 is SYDVKM. CDR3 sequence reads: CASSLGTGGANYGYTF. CDR3 bases: TGTGCCAGCAGCCTGGGGACAGGTGGAGCTAACTATGGCTACACCTTC.

A remark on this clone: The junction and the germline gene differ at one end; a read error may be behind it. V and J are TRBV3-1 (or the pseudogene TRBV3-2) and TRBJ2-3, with 10 positions matching TRBD1. The CDR3 runs 14 residues. Germline loops: CDR1 LGHDT, CDR2 YNNKEL (reference sequence). The CDR3 bases are TGTGCCAGCAGTCAAGGGACAGGGGATGATACGCAGTATTTT. This codes for CASSQGTGDDTQYF.

This clone was found many times. The chain recombines TRBV6-1 with TRBJ2-1; D may be TRBD2 (5 bases). CDR1 MNHNS and CDR2 SASEGT come from the germline V gene. The V end was cut by 6 bases, the J end by 6 bases, with 21 bases between. This CDR3 has 16 residues. CDR3 bases: TGTGCCAGCAGCGAAATCCCGGGATTTACCTCCAATGAGCAGTTCTTC. Residues: CASSEIPGFTSNEQFF.

This sequence joins TRBV7-2 and TRBJ2-5, with unresolved D. V was clipped by 0 bases and J by 4 bases, with 12 bases between them. Per germline, CDR1 SGHTA and CDR2 FQGNSA. The CDR3 covers 15 residues. Here the CDR3 reads CASSLAVQRGETQYF. The CDR3, as DNA: TGTGCCAGCAGCTTAGCGGTCCAGAGAGGAGAGACCCAGTACTTC. The whole variable domain, remainder taken from reference TRBV7-2 and TRBJ2-5, is GAGVSQSPSNKVTEKGKDVELRCDPISGHTALYWYRQSLGQGLEFLIYFQGNSAPDKSGLPSDRFSAERTGGSVSTLTIQRTQQEDSAVYLCASSLAVQRGETQYFGPGTRLLVL.

This chain joins TRBV5-4 and TRBJ2-2, with 8 bases lining up with TRBD2. This CDR3 comprises 17 residues. From germline, CDR1 is SGHNT and CDR2 YYREEE (reference sequence). V dropped 2 bases and J dropped 2; count of bases not matched to a gene: 8. The CDR3 region is CASSLTQTSDNTGELFF. DNA for the CDR3: TGTGCCAGCAGCTTAACCCAGACTAGCGATAACACCGGGGAGCTGTTTTTT.

The chain is built from TRBV29-1 and TRBJ2-3; D not resolved. The length of the CDR3 is 14 residues. Germline-derived CDR1 and CDR2 are SQVTM and ANQGSEA. Trimming took 2 bases from V and 8 from J, leaving 17 bases between them. CDR3 protein: CSVESTASGRTQYF. The DNA of the CDR3 is TGCAGCGTTGAAAGTACGGCTTCAGGCCGTACGCAGTATTTT.

This clone appeared once. V usage is TRBV21-1 and J usage is TRBJ1-5. TRBV21-1 is termed a pseudogene. The CDR3 runs 10 residues. The CDR3 is CASLNQPQHF. The CDR3 DNA sequence: TGTGCCAGCCTGAATCAGCCCCAGCATTTT.

The chain has TRBV5-1 and TRBJ2-2; 11 bases map to TRBD2. The CDR3 loop spans 16 amino acids. Germline-derived CDR1 and CDR2 are SGHRS and YFSETQ. Trimming removed 5 bases from V and 2 bases from J; junction bases left unmatched: 5. The CDR3 sequence: CASSVAGGRNTGELFF. In DNA form, the CDR3 reads TGCGCCAGCAGTGTAGCGGGAGGGCGAAACACCGGGGAGCTGTTTTTT.

This clone showed up just a few times. The CDR3 sequence: CASSQEGGLAGDEQFF. The CDR3, as DNA: TGCGCCAGCAGCCAAGAGGGGGGACTAGCGGGAGATGAGCAGTTCTTC. The chain recombines TRBV4-1 with TRBJ2-1; 14 nucleotides agree with TRBD2. The CDR3 loop spans 16 amino acids. After removal of 0 bases from V and 8 bases from J, the junction contained 3 bases not matched to a gene. The germline CDR1 and CDR2 sequences are MGHRA and YSYEKL.

This clone was recorded once. The chain uses TRBV5-5 and TRBJ2-7, with TRBD2 matching 7 bases. The germline gives CDR1 SGHKS, CDR2 YYEKEE (reference sequence). The junction had 9 bases not matched to a gene; V was cut back by 5 bases and J by 7 bases. The CDR3 runs 13 residues. This CDR3 reads CASSPPSGDEQYF. The CDR3 nucleotides read TGTGCCAGCAGTCCTCCGAGCGGGGATGAGCAGTACTTC. Full variable domain (remainder filled in from reference TRBV5-5 and TRBJ2-7): DAGVTQSPTHLIKTRGQQVTLRCSPISGHKSVSWYQQVLGQGPQFIFQYYEKEERGRGNFPDRFSARQFPNYSSELNVNALLLGDSALYLCASSPPSGDEQYFGPGTRLTVT.

This chain links TRBV3-1 (or the pseudogene TRBV3-2) with TRBJ2-2; no definite D call. The CDR3 length is 14 residues. The germline V gene encodes CDR1 LGHDT and CDR2 YNNKEL (reference sequence). Trimming left V 1 base short and J 8 bases short, with 11 bases between. The CDR3 DNA is TGTGCCAGCAGCCAAGGGCGGAGCTCGGGGGAGCTGTTTTTT. This sequence encodes CASSQGRSSGELFF.

V and J are TRBV2 and TRBJ2-4, with TRBD1 matching 9 bases. In germline, CDR1 is SNHLY, CDR2 FYNNEI. V shed 6 bases and J 1 base; nucleotides not matched to a gene: 7. CDR3 length: 16 amino acids. The CDR3 region has the DNA TGTGCCAGCAGGGGGACAGGGACCAGGGCCAAAAACATTCAGTACTTC. It is translated as CASRGTGTRAKNIQYF.

This rearrangement joins TRBV5-1 to TRBJ2-1; D is perhaps TRBD1 (6 bases). Germline V gene data show CDR1 as SGHRS and CDR2 as YFSETQ. The V end lost 0 bases, the J end lost 9 bases, and 16 bases lay between the germline ends. The CDR3 spans 15 residues. CDR3 loop: CASSLAGPRGTEQFF. The CDR3, as DNA: TGCGCCAGCAGCTTGGCGGGCCCTAGGGGGACTGAGCAGTTCTTC.

This chain uses TRBV2 with TRBJ2-7; no firm D call. V shed 6 bases and J shed 9 bases, with 15 bases lying between them. This CDR3 is 12 amino acids long. CDR1 is SNHLY, CDR2 FYNNEI, per germline. CDR3 DNA: TGTGCCAGCAGAGATACGGAACTAACGCAGTACTTC. It specifies CASRDTELTQYF.

This chain connects TRBV7-3 to TRBJ2-2; a weak D match, TRBD1 (5 bases). In germline, CDR1 is SGHTA, CDR2 FQGTGA. The CDR3 loop spans 15 amino acids. V shed 3 bases and J shed 5 bases, with 13 bases lying between them. The CDR3 DNA reads TGTGCCAGCAGCTTGGGCAGGGCTTCGACCGGGGAGCTGTTTTTT. It encodes CASSLGRASTGELFF.

This chain joins TRBV9 and TRBJ2-3; perhaps TRBD1 as D (5 bases). The germline gives CDR1 SGDLS, CDR2 YYNGEE. V was shortened by 4 bases and J by 2 bases, with 11 bases between the two germline ends. The CDR3 extends over 14 amino acids. The CDR3 coding sequence is TGTGCCAGCAGCCTTATGGACAACACAGATACGCAGTATTTT. Translating gives CASSLMDNTDTQYF.

CDR3 in amino acids: CASSGQRGAEAFF. CDR3 bases: TGTGCCAGCAGTGGACAAAGGGGCGCTGAAGCTTTCTTT. V usage is TRBV2 and J usage is TRBJ1-1; possible D gene TRBD1, 5 bases. The CDR3 is 13 amino acids. The V gene's germline CDR1 is SNHLY and CDR2 FYNNEI. Trimming left V 4 bases short and J 6 bases short, with 12 bases between.

The chain joins TRBV15 to TRBJ2-7; 7 nucleotides match TRBD2. The CDR3 covers 15 residues. Germline lookup yields CDR1 LNHNV and CDR2 YYDKDF (reference sequence). The ends lost 4 bases at V and 1 base at J; junction bases unmatched: 7. CDR3 nucleotides: TGTGCCACCAGCATTATCCTAGCGGATTCCTACGAGCAGTACTTC. Protein: CATSIILADSYEQYF.

This chain uses TRBV7-7 with TRBJ2-5; 10 bases fit TRBD1. V gave up 0 bases and J gave up 4 bases; unmatched junction bases: 2. From germline, CDR1 is SSHAT and CDR2 FNYEAQ (reference sequence). This CDR3 is built from 15 residues. The CDR3 bases are TGTGCCAGCAGCTTAGCGACAGGGGGCGGAGAGACCCAGTACTTC. Translating gives CASSLATGGGETQYF.

V usage is TRBV11-3 and J usage is TRBJ2-3; unclear D gene. This CDR3 spans 11 amino acids. Deletions cut 3 bases from V and 6 bases from J, with 4 bases between. Germline CDR1 is SGHNT and CDR2 is YENEEA. In DNA, the CDR3 is TGTGCCAGCAGCTTCGGGGATACGCAGTATTTT. Encoded protein: CASSFGDTQYF.